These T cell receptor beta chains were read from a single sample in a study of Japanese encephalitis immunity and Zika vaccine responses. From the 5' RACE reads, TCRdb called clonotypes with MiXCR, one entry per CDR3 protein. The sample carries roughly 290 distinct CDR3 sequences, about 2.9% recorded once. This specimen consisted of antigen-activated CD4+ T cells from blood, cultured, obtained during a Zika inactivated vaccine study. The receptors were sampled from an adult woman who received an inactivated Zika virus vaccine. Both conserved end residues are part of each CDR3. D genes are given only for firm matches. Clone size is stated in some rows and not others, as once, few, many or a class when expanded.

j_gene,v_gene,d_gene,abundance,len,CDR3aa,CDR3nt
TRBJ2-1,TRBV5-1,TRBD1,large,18,CASSHSPPGTGNRNEQFF,TGCGCCAGCAGCCACAGTCCCCCCGGGACAGGGAATCGCAATGAGCAGTTCTTC
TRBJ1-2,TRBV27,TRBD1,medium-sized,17,CASSPPGQGAGNYGYTF,TGTGCCAGCAGTCCCCCGGGACAGGGGGCAGGGAACTATGGCTACACCTTC
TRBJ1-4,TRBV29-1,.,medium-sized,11,CSVGGPEKLFF,TGCAGCGTTGGAGGTCCCGAAAAACTGTTTTTT
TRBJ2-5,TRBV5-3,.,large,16,CARSLAQTRNQETQYF,TGTGCCAGAAGCTTGGCCCAGACTAGAAACCAAGAGACCCAGTACTTC
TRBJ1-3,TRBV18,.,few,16,CASSPRTEISGNTIYF,TGTGCCAGCTCACCTCGGACAGAAATCTCTGGAAACACCATATATTTT
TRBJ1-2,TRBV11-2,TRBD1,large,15,CASSLEGGAWYGYTF,TGTGCCAGCAGCTTAGAAGGGGGCGCATGGTATGGCTACACCTTC
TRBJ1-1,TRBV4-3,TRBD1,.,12,CASLTQGTEAFF,TGCGCCAGCCTTACACAGGGGACTGAAGCTTTCTTT
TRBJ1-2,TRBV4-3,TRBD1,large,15,CASSPTATGDYGYTF,TGCGCCAGCAGCCCCACCGCTACAGGGGACTATGGCTACACCTTC
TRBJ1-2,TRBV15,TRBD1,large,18,CATSRGTGTGSLEGGYTF,TGTGCCACCAGCAGAGGGACCGGGACAGGGTCGCTCGAGGGGGGCTACACCTTC
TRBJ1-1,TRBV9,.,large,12,CASSPANTEAFF,TGTGCCAGCAGCCCAGCGAACACTGAAGCTTTCTTT
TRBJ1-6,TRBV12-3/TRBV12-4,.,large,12,CASSLYGSPLHF,TGTGCCAGCAGTTTATACGGTTCACCCCTCCACTTT
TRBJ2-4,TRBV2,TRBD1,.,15,CASRRQGETKNIQYF,TGTGCCAGCCGAAGACAGGGGGAAACCAAAAACATTCAGTACTTC
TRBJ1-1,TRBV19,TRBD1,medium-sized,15,CASSLSGQGNMGAFF,TGTGCCAGTAGTCTTTCGGGACAGGGAAATATGGGAGCTTTCTTT
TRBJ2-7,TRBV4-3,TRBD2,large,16,CASSLGGGAGGGEQYF,TGCGCCAGCAGCCTCGGGGGAGGGGCGGGAGGAGGTGAGCAGTACTTC
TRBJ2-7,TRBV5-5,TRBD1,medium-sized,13,CASIGTGIHEQYF,TGTGCCAGCATAGGGACAGGGATTCACGAGCAGTACTTC
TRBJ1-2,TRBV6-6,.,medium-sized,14,CASSAGSANYGYTF,TGTGCCAGCAGTGCGGGTTCAGCTAACTATGGCTACACCTTC
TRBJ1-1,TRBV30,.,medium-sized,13,CAWIRGGNTEAFF,TGTGCCTGGATACGGGGGGGTAACACTGAAGCTTTCTTT
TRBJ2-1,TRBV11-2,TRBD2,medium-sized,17,CASSLSIGGLIFNEQFF,TGTGCCAGCAGCCTCTCGATCGGGGGGTTAATATTCAATGAGCAGTTCTTC
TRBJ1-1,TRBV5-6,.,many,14,CASSVGTMNTEAFF,TGTGCCAGCAGCGTCGGGACAATGAACACTGAAGCTTTCTTT
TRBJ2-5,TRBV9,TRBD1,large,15,CASSARLTGGETQYF,TGTGCCAGCAGCGCCCGATTGACAGGGGGGGAGACCCAGTACTTC
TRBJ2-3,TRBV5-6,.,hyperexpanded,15,CASSPTGLSTDTQYF,TGTGCCAGCAGCCCGACGGGCTTAAGCACAGATACGCAGTATTTT
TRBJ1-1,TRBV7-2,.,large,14,CASSLGVTSTEAFF,TGTGCCAGCAGCTTAGGGGTAACGAGCACTGAAGCTTTCTTT
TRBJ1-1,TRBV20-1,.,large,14,CSARAGRADTEAFF,TGCAGTGCTAGAGCGGGCAGGGCGGACACTGAAGCTTTCTTT
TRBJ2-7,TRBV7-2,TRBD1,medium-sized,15,CASSATTGGRYEQYF,TGTGCCAGCAGCGCAACCACAGGGGGCAGGTACGAGCAGTACTTC
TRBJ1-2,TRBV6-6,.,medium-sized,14,CASSPGTGNYGYTF,TGTGCCAGCAGCCCCGGAACAGGGAACTATGGCTACACCTTC
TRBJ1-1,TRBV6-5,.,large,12,CASRQVDTEAFF,TGTGCCAGCAGGCAGGTTGACACTGAAGCTTTCTTT
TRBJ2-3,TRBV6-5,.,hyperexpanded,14,CASSVKRGTDTQYF,TGTGCCAGCAGTGTCAAGCGGGGCACAGATACGCAGTATTTT
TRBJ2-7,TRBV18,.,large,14,CASSPAGFSYEQYF,TGTGCCAGCTCACCAGCAGGGTTCTCCTACGAGCAGTACTTC
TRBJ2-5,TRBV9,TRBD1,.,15,CASNTRLTGGETQYF,TGTGCCAGCAACACCCGATTGACAGGGGGGGAGACCCAGTACTTC
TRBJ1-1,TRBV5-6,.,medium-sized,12,CASSLDPNEAFF,TGTGCCAGCAGCTTGGACCCTAATGAAGCTTTCTTT
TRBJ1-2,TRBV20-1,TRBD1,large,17,CSARDRIAGTGNYGYTF,TGCAGTGCTAGAGATCGTATCGCCGGGACAGGGAACTATGGCTACACCTTC
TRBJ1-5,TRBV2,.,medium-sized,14,CASSAQGNGQPQHF,TGTGCCAGCAGTGCACAGGGAAACGGTCAGCCCCAGCATTTT
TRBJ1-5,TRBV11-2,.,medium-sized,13,CASSLGRPQPQHF,TGTGCCAGCAGCTTAGGGCGGCCTCAGCCCCAGCATTTT
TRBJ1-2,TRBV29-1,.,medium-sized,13,CSGLWGAGYGYTF,TGCAGCGGCCTCTGGGGGGCCGGCTATGGCTACACCTTC
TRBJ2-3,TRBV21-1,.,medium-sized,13,CASTPTGCGTQYF,TGTGCCAGCACCCCCACGGGCTGCGGTACGCAGTATTTT
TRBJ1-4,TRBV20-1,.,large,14,CSARDPQGNEKLFF,TGCAGTGCTAGAGATCCACAGGGCAATGAAAAACTGTTTTTT
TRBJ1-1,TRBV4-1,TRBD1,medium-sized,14,CASSRPGGGTEAFF,TGCGCCAGCAGCCGGCCAGGGGGCGGAACTGAAGCTTTCTTT
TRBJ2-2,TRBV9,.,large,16,CASSPGGGASTGELFF,TGTGCCAGCAGCCCCGGAGGGGGGGCGAGCACCGGGGAGCTGTTTTTT
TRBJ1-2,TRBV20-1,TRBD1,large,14,CSARDQGGHSPWLF,TGCAGTGCTAGAGATCAGGGGGGACACTCTCCGTGGCTCTTC